This T cell receptor beta chain is from a study of blood T cell repertoires in COVID-19 (dated by TCRdb to 2020 to 2022). With respect to the entire study: Samples covering the acute and convalescent phases of COVID-19 were provided by collaborators in the United States, Italy and Spain. The material from the prospective study consisted of cDNA or gDNA derived from T cells, B-cell-depleted T cells, or PBMCs. The dataset comprised deeply sampled blood TCRbeta repertoires from subjects exposed to, actively infected with, or recovered from COVID-19. The repertoires were released in a freely available public database intended as a resource for research on the immune response to SARS-CoV-2. Samples were obtained from the ongoing ImmuneRACE study (first 160 participants) and from 1,254 subjects provided by 6 global collaborators. Sample metadata almost always included a de-identified subject ID, COVID-19 status, age in years and sex. Where available, HLA class I and class II types were obtained from metadata supplied by the sample provider rather than from assay-based typing.

Collaborating institutions collected whole blood in K2EDTA tubes following their own protocols. For TCRbeta analysis, collaborators shipped samples as frozen whole blood, isolated PBMCs, or DNA extracted from either of those sample types. On the study overall, not on this receptor specifically: Clinical and demographic metadata were provided uncurated, with the amount varying by source and participant.

A few counts support this clone. Its antigen is not yet known. Base qualities are missing; no much larger clone stands one base away. Including the terminal cysteine and phenylalanine, the CDR3 comprises 13 residues. Of the read, only the CDR3 DNA is kept; its 39 bases are in frame from base 1. V loses 3 bases, J loses 6 bases, and the germline ends lie 6 bases apart. Via the germline V gene, CDR1 is SGHAT and CDR2 FQNNGV. The immunoSEQ Assay, a bias-controlled multiplex PCR, was used to amplify TCRbeta CDR3 regions from genomic DNA. The original methods were these. The number of nucleated cells in each sample was estimated from the amplification of reference gene primers within the assay. Sequence reads were collapsed and filtered to measure the absolute abundance of every unique TCRbeta CDR3 rearrangement. For each sample, productive Simpson clonality was calculated as the square root of Simpson's diversity index across productive rearrangements. Imported from immuneACCESS, the table was reduced by TCRdb to in-frame sequences with V and J called. These copies leave out some clones; in studies compared against another copy, an unresolved V gene accounts for under half, and the cause of the remainder is not known. For V, J and clone size, that table is used; D and trimming come from the DNA. This sample comprises some 83,000 clones, 88% of them detected only once. The ten largest make up over 0.35% of the sample.

Sequencing used peripheral blood. Recombination joined TRBV11-2 with TRBJ1-6; the D gene identity is not certain. The sequence was collected from a man aged 55-75 years with acute or convalescent COVID-19. At the DNA level, the sequence is TGTGCCAGCAGCTTTGGCAGTAATTCACCCCTCCACTTT. Its protein reads: CASSFGSNSPLHF. Full variable domain (CDR3 extended with the reference TRBV11-2 and TRBJ1-6 proteins): EAGVAQSPRYKIIEKRQSVAFWCNPISGHATLYWYQQILGQGPKLLIQFQNNGVVDDSQLPKDRFSAERLKGVDSTLKIQPAKLEDSAVYLCASSFGSNSPLHFGNGTRLTVT.